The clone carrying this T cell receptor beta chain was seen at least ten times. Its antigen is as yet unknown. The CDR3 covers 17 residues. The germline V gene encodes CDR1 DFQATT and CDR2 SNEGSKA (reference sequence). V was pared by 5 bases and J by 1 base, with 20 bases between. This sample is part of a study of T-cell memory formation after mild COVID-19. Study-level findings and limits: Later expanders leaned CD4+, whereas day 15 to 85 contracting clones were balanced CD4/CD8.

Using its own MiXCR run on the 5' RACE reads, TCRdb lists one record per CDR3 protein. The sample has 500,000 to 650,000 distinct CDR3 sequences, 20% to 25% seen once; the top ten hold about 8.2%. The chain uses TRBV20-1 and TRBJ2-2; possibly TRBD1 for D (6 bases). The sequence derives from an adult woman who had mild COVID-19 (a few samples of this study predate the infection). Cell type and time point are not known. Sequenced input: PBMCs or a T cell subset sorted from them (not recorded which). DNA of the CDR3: TGCAGTGCTCACCTCAGGGGTGATCTGTTGAACACCGGGGAGCTGTTTTTT. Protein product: CSAHLRGDLLNTGELFF.